This TCR beta chain was found in a study of cytomegalovirus exposure and HLA in healthy donors (TCRdb year 2017). Regarding the research as a whole: An earlier analysis of roughly 610 of the donors reported over 250 Gb of sequence data and 95 million to 130 million unique TCR beta sequences obtained from roughly 170 million T cells. Roughly 300 gigabases of sequencing data and 78 million or so unique TCR sequences were included in an early release covering 550 to 800 HLA-typed donors. Of the approximately 400 genotyped donors, approximately 83% fell in the genetic ancestry cluster associated with self-reported Caucasian donors. The study aimed to test whether cataloging public T cell receptors could reveal signatures of past pathogen exposure. Using immunosequencing, the study profiled T cell repertoires from 500 to 800 subjects and related those repertoires to cytomegalovirus serostatus. A separate validation cohort of over a hundred different subjects was used in addition to the approximately 610-subject first cohort. To predict cytomegalovirus infection status, the study brought together high-throughput TCR immunosequencing, statistical association of individual TCRs with disease status, and machine learning. To study patterns of TCR occurrence, a later analysis re-analyzed previously published TCR beta repertoires from around 660 donors and added high-resolution HLA genotyping. Rather than drawing on any new phenotypic data, the later analysis identified candidate immune exposures from TCR beta sequences and the way those sequences occurred across donors. An earlier analysis of around 540 of the donors applied high-throughput TCR beta sequencing to assess whether each TCR beta V gene segment acted as functional or pseudogenic. Alongside the repertoire data, information on donor age, sex, ethnicity and CMV serostatus was compiled. In a later genetic analysis, genome-wide SNP genotypes for about three fifths of the roughly 670 donors were used, and that subset was treated as a discovery cohort. All discovery cohort repertoires had been generated on a single sequencing platform. HLA typing covered class I and class II loci at four-digit resolution. Typing coverage varied by locus: roughly 629-640 donors for A, B, C, DRB1 and DQB1; approximately 520 for DQA1; 606 for DPA1; around 450 for DPB1. Five DR-DQ haplotypes were handled as single units for association and clustering because linkage in the cohort was strong. Among a few hundred genotyped donors of the cohort, an average of about 240,000 unique TCR beta nucleotide sequences were sequenced per donor, around 20% of them non-productive. The research as a whole found: The cohort was sequenced for TCR beta chains only, and without alpha or paired-chain data the features that could be detected were limited. In a later genetic analysis, a missense DCLRE1C variant was associated with V-gene and J-gene trimming of TCR beta chains, and the association was replicated in an independent cohort. According to the authors, the approach could potentially be generalized to other disease states and immunological phenotypes. Because HLA typing was unavailable for some donors at each locus, only the typed subset was used in association tests. Cytomegalovirus status was reported to be diagnosed by the classifier with high specificity and sensitivity in both the original and validation cohorts. CMV serostatus was the only immune exposure information available for the cohort. Most TCR sequences were observed very rarely across donors, whereas some public TCRs were present in many individuals. Presence/absence analyses assumed roughly uniform sequencing depth across donors, an assumption that may not hold. In a later genetic analysis, fewer N-insertions in productive TCRs were reported among donors in an Asian-associated ancestry cluster than the roughly 670-donor mean. In a later analysis, most CMV-associated TCR beta chains were found to appear HLA-restricted, with HLA associations seemingly driven largely by CMV exposure. A cluster of highly shared sequence variants was judged likely to represent a technical artifact of the sequencing pipeline. A later analysis associated some 17,000 TCR beta sequences with specific HLA alleles at a false discovery rate of 0.05. Correlated functional status among segregating V segments might reflect linkage disequilibrium, but an unknown experimental factor could not be ruled out. Strong co-occurrence of HLA alleles, especially DR and DQ, made assigning TCR associations to individual alleles difficult. The study gave a list of some 150 TCR beta chains associated with cytomegalovirus. Compared with equally common non-associated chains, HLA-associated TCR beta chains in a later analysis were more clonally expanded and had lower generation probabilities. Because counts were too low, about 15 rarely observed V segments, including chromosome 9 orphons, were left out of the earlier analysis of a few hundred of the donors. A further reported finding was that TCR beta sequences accurately predicted the HLA-A and HLA-B alleles for most subjects in the first cohort. The 87-base-pair reads could not distinguish some IMGT-functional V segments, including TRBV6-2 and TRBV6-3, so those segments were excluded. In an earlier analysis of over 550 of the donors, most TCR beta V segments were observed in productive rearrangements about 87% or about 30% of the time, broadly matching IMGT annotations. According to a later analysis, TCR association rates differed among HLA loci, with DRB1 alleles showing the most associated TCRs and HLA-C alleles showing the fewest. In vitro tests confirmed that a few of the cytomegalovirus-associated TCR beta chains recognize cytomegalovirus antigens. According to a later analysis, parvovirus B19, influenza, CMV and Epstein-Barr virus appeared linked to several top co-occurrence clusters.

The receptor library was made with the immunoSEQ multiplex PCR assay. The multiplex PCR relied on a mix of 60 forward primers for TCR Vbeta segments and 13 reverse primers for TCR Jbeta segments. The CDR3 region of rearranged TCR beta genes was amplified from genomic DNA by a multiplex PCR assay. The amplified TCR beta libraries were sequenced on the Illumina HiSeq System as 87-base-pair reads. As for the original processing: In a later analysis, 77 million or so unique TCR beta chains were counted across the 650 to 700 repertoires, and about 9.9 million of these chains were shared by at least two donors. Raw reads were error-corrected and collapsed into unique sequences with a nearest-neighbor algorithm that merged closely related sequences to remove PCR and sequencing errors. CDR3 sequences were aligned to IMGT reference sequences to assign V, D and J gene segments. For a sequence to be retained, a match of at least six nucleotides was required to both a V gene segment and a J gene segment. Rearrangements were called productive when the CDR3 lacked stop codons and stayed in frame with V and J; all others were non-productive. CDR3 was defined according to IMGT convention as the region running from the second conserved V-encoded cysteine to the conserved J-encoded phenylalanine. The earlier analysis of fewer than 700 of the donors excluded sequences that lacked an unambiguous match to a single V gene segment. In an earlier analysis of 587 of the donors, V segments were called functional above 56.7% productive rearrangements and were called segregating when the between-donor standard deviation exceeded 5%. To diagnose cytomegalovirus status from the catalog of TCR beta chain sequences, a statistical classification framework was built. V and J gene assignment, in a later analysis, came from comparing TCR nucleotide sequences with IMGT/GENE-DB human TR gene sequences. Using the TCRdist pipeline, a later analysis assigned CDR3 sequences along with most-parsimonious VDJ recombination scenarios. In a later analysis, each TCR beta chain was defined by its CDR3 amino acid sequence together with its V-gene family, and reads lacking a unique V-gene family were excluded. As a way to deal with suspected cross-contamination and a sequencing artifact, a later analysis dropped roughly 600 nucleotide sequences that were highly shared and had low generation probability. A later analysis calculated a clonal expansion index for each public chain from normalized within-repertoire ranks of inferred template counts. In a later analysis, generation probabilities were computed with a VDJ recombination model fitted to out-of-frame rearrangements, and the resulting probabilities were checked against IGoR. Hypergeometric tests were used in a later analysis to score TCR-TCR, TCR-HLA and TCR-CMV co-occurrence, with a repertoire-size bias correction applied to the TCR pairs. A later analysis estimated false discovery rates by permuting HLA or CMV assignments 20 times. In a later analysis, co-occurring TCRs were grouped using DBSCAN, and TCRdist sequence similarity was added for clustering within HLA-allele-positive subsets. Repertoires with fewer than 30,000 or more than 120,000 public chains, plus five repertoires with anomalous nucleotide sharing, were excluded from co-occurrence clustering. TCRdb stores this immuneACCESS table with in-frame sequences only. Part of the clones is absent; in the studies checked, under half of the shortfall reflects unresolved V genes, and no reason is known for the rest. That table supplies the V and J calls and clone size; D and trimming were determined from the DNA. In this sample the table shows approximately 220,000 clones, 70% to 80% of which occur a single time. Approximately 0.22% of the sample lies in the top ten.

In regard to this clone: Which antigen it targets is not known. Base qualities were left out, and no much larger clone turns up one base away.

The germline V gene (reference sequence) provides CDR1 LNHDA and CDR2 SQIVND. The CDR3 sequence holds 13 residues, the cysteine and phenylalanine included. The only DNA kept is the CDR3, 39 bases in frame from the first base. Germline trimming amounts to 7 bases on V and 4 bases on J, with 6 as the count of junction bases outside the gene matches. The cohort was made up of approximately 670 healthy bone marrow donors. At the time of sampling, every cohort member was nominally healthy, though immune exposures that went unrecorded were likely present. The donor tested CMV seronegative, placing the donor among the roughly 340 seronegative members of the cohort. Every donor gave a peripheral blood sample, and the peripheral blood mononuclear cells from that sample were used for TCR beta sequencing. Genomic DNA was extracted from the blood cell samples with the Qiagen DNeasy Blood Extraction Kit.

Material: PBMCs. The receptor's source is a girl between 2 and 10 years old in good health and CMV-seronegative. The V and J segments used are TRBV19 and TRBJ1-2; TRBD1 fits 7 bases in the junction. The bases are TGTGCCAGTACCAGGGACAGAGGCTATGGCTACACCTTC. The translation is CASTRDRGYGYTF.